Described below is a single T cell receptor (beta chain) sequence and its context. Its target antigen remains unknown. No much larger clone exists at a distance of one base, and base qualities are not known. The sample's time point label is to be understood as: after neoadjuvant nivolumab, at surgical resection. Patients were newly diagnosed with stage II-IVA oral cavity squamous cell carcinoma and had received no prior systemic or radiation treatment. The cohort consisted of patients with HPV-negative, locally advanced oral cavity squamous cell carcinoma. Peripheral blood mononuclear cells were analyzed directly and were not maintained or expanded in culture. The samples were drawn from a longitudinal correlative study tied to a single-arm phase II trial testing neoadjuvant nivolumab in oral cavity squamous cell carcinoma. Genomic DNA-based TCRbeta sequencing was performed on subject-matched pre- and post-treatment PBMCs and tumors from three responders and three non-responders. Peripheral blood mononuclear cells were collected before nivolumab treatment and were collected again after treatment, at the time of surgery. The Maxwell RSC DNA from Cells kit was used to isolate genomic DNA from PBMCs.

PBMC libraries used mostly about 0.5 ug of input genomic DNA for deep sequencing, with six replicates per sample. The immunoSEQ hsTCRbeta kit was used to prepare TCRbeta libraries, following the manufacturer's instructions. An Illumina NovaSeq 6000 S4 flow cell was used to sequence the final libraries, which had first been combined to 3 nM. As for the original processing: Raw data preprocessing and quality control were performed with the immunoSEQ Analyzer. The analysis was restricted to productive rearrangements, with each unique CDR3 amino acid sequence defining a clonotype. Repertoire clonality was estimated as the Gini-Simpson index, which was computed with the R package tcR. Student's t test was used to compare Gini indices, while Pearson correlation assessed associations with tumor size change. The immuneACCESS repertoire file appears here via TCRdb, limited to in-frame rearrangements. These files lack a portion of the clones; in checked studies, under half of the deficit traces to unresolved V genes, and the cause of the others is not known. From that table come the V and J calls and clone size; the DNA was used to work out D and trimming. The sample contains about 72,000 clones, about 85% of them found a single time. The ten most abundant clones make up 3% to 3.5% of the sample.

Trimming accounts for 9 bases at V and 6 bases at J, while the number of junction bases matched to no gene is 7. The germline V gene gives CDR1 as WSHSY and CDR2 as SAAADI. The CDR3 spans 12 residues, from the cysteine through the phenylalanine. The CDR3 DNA has 36 bases and is translated from base 1. These data come from a study of neoadjuvant anti-PD-1 for oral cavity cancer (dated by TCRdb to the early 2020s). About the study as a whole: Before undergoing curative-intent surgical resection, most patients got three to four biweekly nivolumab doses at 3 mg/kg. For patients who did not progress, a fourth nivolumab dose was given around day 43, followed by definitive surgical resection on days 50-56. Responders were defined as patients with complete response, partial response or stable disease by RECIST 1.1; non-responders were defined as patients with progression. An approximately 32% response rate was observed in the parent correlative cohort, in which around twelve patients were included.

General findings and caveats noted by the study authors: Higher pretreatment blood TCRbeta clonality and lower post-treatment tumor TCRbeta clonality were correlated with higher pretreatment blood Treg/Th17 ratios. The TCR analyses had only three patients in each response group, and the authors called for validation in larger cohorts. Within PBMCs, T cell clonality (Gini index) was significantly higher in non-responders than responders after neoadjuvant nivolumab.

The chain links TRBV10-2 with TRBJ2-7, and 8 junctional nucleotides match TRBD2. Here the sequenced sample was PBMCs, taken after nivolumab (anti-PD-1) treatment. This TCR was sampled from a person between 40 and 80 years old with oral cavity squamous cell carcinoma. The sequenced DNA: TGCGCCAGTCGGACTAGCCCCCTCGAGCAGTACTTC. The translation is CASRTSPLEQYF.